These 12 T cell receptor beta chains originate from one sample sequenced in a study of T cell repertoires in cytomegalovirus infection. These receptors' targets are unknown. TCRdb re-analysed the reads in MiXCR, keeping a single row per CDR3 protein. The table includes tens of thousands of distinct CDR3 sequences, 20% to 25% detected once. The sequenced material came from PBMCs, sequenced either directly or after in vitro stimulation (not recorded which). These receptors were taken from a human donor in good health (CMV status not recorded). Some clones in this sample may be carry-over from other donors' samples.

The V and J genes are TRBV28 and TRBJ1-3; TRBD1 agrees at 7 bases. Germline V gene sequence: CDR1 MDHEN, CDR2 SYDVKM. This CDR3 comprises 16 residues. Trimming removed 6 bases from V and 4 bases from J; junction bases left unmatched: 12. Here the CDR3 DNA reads TGTGCCAGCAGCCGCCGACATTGGACAGGCGGAAACACCATATATTTT. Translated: CASSRRHWTGGNTIYF.

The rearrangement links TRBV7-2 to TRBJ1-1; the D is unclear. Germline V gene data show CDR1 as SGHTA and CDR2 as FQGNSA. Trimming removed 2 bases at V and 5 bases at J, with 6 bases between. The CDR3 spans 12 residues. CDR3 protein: CASSLKVTEAFF. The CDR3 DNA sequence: TGTGCCAGCAGCTTAAAGGTAACTGAAGCTTTCTTT.

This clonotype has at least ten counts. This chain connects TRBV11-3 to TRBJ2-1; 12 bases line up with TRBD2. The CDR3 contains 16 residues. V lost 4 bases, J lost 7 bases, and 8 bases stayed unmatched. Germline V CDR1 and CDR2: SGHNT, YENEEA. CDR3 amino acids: CASSSETGTSGNEQFF. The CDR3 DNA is TGTGCCAGCAGCTCCGAGACCGGGACTAGCGGGAATGAGCAGTTCTTC.

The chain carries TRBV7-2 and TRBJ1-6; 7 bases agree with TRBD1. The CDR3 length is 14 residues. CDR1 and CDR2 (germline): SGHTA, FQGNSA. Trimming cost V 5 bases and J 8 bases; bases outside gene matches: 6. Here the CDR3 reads CASSVTGSDSPLHF. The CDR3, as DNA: TGTGCCAGCAGCGTGACAGGGTCGGATTCACCCCTCCACTTT.

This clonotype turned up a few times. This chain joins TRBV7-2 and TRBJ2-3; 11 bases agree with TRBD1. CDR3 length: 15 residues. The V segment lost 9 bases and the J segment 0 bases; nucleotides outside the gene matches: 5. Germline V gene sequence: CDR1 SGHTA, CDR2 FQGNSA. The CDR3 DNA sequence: TGTGCCAGTAGAGGGACAGGGGGTAGCACAGATACGCAGTATTTT. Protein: CASRGTGGSTDTQYF.

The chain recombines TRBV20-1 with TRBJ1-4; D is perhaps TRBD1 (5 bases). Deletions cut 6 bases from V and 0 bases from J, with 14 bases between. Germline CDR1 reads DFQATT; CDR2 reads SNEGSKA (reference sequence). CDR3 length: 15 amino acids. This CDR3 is CSAPFGGATNEKLFF. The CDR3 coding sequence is TGCAGTGCCCCGTTTGGGGGTGCAACTAATGAAAAACTGTTTTTT.

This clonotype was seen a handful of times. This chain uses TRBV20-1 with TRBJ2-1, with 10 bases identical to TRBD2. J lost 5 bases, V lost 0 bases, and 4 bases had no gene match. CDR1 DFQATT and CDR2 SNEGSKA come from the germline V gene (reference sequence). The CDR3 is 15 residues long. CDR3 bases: TGCAGTGCTAGAGAGCTAGCGGGAGCCGACAATGAGCAGTTCTTC. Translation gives CSARELAGADNEQFF.

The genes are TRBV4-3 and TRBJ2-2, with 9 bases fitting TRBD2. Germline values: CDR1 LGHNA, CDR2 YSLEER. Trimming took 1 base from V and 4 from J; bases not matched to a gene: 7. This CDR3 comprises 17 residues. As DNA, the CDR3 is TGCGCCAGCAGCCAAGGGGCGACTAGCGGACTCACCGGGGAGCTGTTTTTT. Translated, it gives CASSQGATSGLTGELFF.

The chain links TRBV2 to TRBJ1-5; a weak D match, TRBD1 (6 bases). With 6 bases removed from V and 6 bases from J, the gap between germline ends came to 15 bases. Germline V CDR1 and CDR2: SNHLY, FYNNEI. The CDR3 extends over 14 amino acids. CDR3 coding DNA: TGTGCCAGCAGGATGACAGGCTGGGGTCAGCCCCAGCATTTT. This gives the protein CASRMTGWGQPQHF.

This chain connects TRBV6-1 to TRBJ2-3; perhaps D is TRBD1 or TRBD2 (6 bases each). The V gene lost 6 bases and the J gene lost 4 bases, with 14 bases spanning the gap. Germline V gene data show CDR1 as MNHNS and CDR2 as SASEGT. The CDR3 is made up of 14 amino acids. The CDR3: CASRTTGGADTQYF. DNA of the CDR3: TGTGCCAGCAGGACGACAGGAGGGGCAGATACGCAGTATTTT.

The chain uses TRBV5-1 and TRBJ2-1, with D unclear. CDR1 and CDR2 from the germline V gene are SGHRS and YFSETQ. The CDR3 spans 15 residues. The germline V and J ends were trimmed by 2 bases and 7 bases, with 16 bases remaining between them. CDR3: CASSLPFQRGNEQFF. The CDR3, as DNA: TGCGCCAGCAGCTTACCGTTTCAGAGAGGAAATGAGCAGTTCTTC.

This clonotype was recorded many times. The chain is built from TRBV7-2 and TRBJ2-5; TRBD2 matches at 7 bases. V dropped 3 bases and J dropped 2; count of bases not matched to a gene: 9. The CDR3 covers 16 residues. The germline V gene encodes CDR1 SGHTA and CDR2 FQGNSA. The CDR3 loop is CASSFHSLAGQETQYF. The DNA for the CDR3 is TGTGCCAGCAGCTTCCACTCATTAGCGGGTCAAGAGACCCAGTACTTC.